This is a list of T cell receptor beta chains from one sample in a study of cytomegalovirus exposure and HLA in healthy donors. The protocol was immunoSEQ multiplex PCR, while the TCRdb copy is restricted to in-frame clones and leaves out a portion. The sample lists approximately 150,000 clones, approximately 86% occurring once. Material for sequencing was PBMCs. These receptors all come from a young man in good health and CMV-seropositive. Each CDR3 is given with its conserved first and last residue. D genes are given only for firm matches. Not all rows give a size; the values are once, few, many and, for expanded clones, a class.

v_call: TRBV7-6
clone_size: -
d_call: TRBD1
j_call: TRBJ1-2
cdr3_nt: TGTGCCAGCAGCGCGGGACAGACTAACTATGGCTACACCTTC
cdr3_aa: CASSAGQTNYGYTF

v_call: TRBV27
clone_size: few
d_call: -
j_call: TRBJ1-2
cdr3_nt: TGTGCCACTCGGCGGCTTTCCTATGGCTACACCTTC
cdr3_aa: CATRRLSYGYTF

v_call: TRBV23-1
clone_size: -
d_call: TRBD1
j_call: TRBJ1-1
cdr3_nt: TGCGCCAGCTTTCCGGGACAGGGGTACACTGAAGCTTTCTTT
cdr3_aa: CASFPGQGYTEAFF

v_call: TRBV5-5
clone_size: few
d_call: -
j_call: TRBJ1-6
cdr3_nt: TGTGCCAGCAGCTTACAGTCTTATAATTCACCCCTCCACTTT
cdr3_aa: CASSLQSYNSPLHF

v_call: TRBV25-1
clone_size: -
d_call: -
j_call: TRBJ1-4
cdr3_nt: TGTGCCAGCAGTGAATGGGAGACGAAAAAACTGTTTTTT
cdr3_aa: CASSEWETKKLFF

v_call: TRBV29-1
clone_size: -
d_call: TRBD1
j_call: TRBJ1-1
cdr3_nt: TGCAGCGGCCTCTCAGGGGGTATTGCTGAAGCTTTCTTT
cdr3_aa: CSGLSGGIAEAFF

v_call: TRBV18
clone_size: -
d_call: TRBD1
j_call: TRBJ2-3
cdr3_nt: TGTGCCAGCTCACCAAGGACAGGTAGCACAGATACGCAGTATTTT
cdr3_aa: CASSPRTGSTDTQYF

v_call: TRBV18
clone_size: -
d_call: TRBD1
j_call: TRBJ2-7
cdr3_nt: TGTGCCAGCTCAGGACGACAGGGGGGCCACGAGCAGTACTTC
cdr3_aa: CASSGRQGGHEQYF

v_call: TRBV5-4
clone_size: -
d_call: TRBD2
j_call: TRBJ2-1
cdr3_nt: TGTGCCAGCAGAAGGCTATCTAGCGGGGGGTGGGATGAGCAGTTCTTC
cdr3_aa: CASRRLSSGGWDEQFF

v_call: TRBV27
clone_size: few
d_call: -
j_call: TRBJ1-2
cdr3_nt: TGTGCCAGCAGTTTGCGGCAGTCTAACTATGGCTACACCTTC
cdr3_aa: CASSLRQSNYGYTF

v_call: TRBV5-6
clone_size: -
d_call: -
j_call: TRBJ2-4
cdr3_nt: TGTGCCAGCAGCTTGTACCAGGGTACCATTCAGTACTTC
cdr3_aa: CASSLYQGTIQYF

v_call: TRBV4-3
clone_size: -
d_call: -
j_call: TRBJ1-1
cdr3_nt: TGCGCCAGCAGCCAAGATCGGAACAGCGAAGCTTTCTTT
cdr3_aa: CASSQDRNSEAFF

v_call: TRBV9
clone_size: -
d_call: -
j_call: TRBJ1-6
cdr3_nt: TGTGCCAGCAGCGTATCCCGGGATAATTCACCCCTCCACTTT
cdr3_aa: CASSVSRDNSPLHF

v_call: TRBV4-3
clone_size: -
d_call: -
j_call: TRBJ2-3
cdr3_nt: TGCGCCAGCAGCTCGCCGCGGCAGGGGCGCACAGATACGCAGTATTTT
cdr3_aa: CASSSPRQGRTDTQYF

v_call: TRBV4-3
clone_size: -
d_call: TRBD2
j_call: TRBJ2-3
cdr3_nt: TGCGCCAGCAGCCAAGATCTAGCGGGGGGGCGCTCAGATACGCAGTATTTT
cdr3_aa: CASSQDLAGGRSDTQYF

v_call: TRBV7-9
clone_size: -
d_call: TRBD1
j_call: TRBJ2-7
cdr3_nt: TGTGCCAGCAGCTTGGGACAGGGGAGGGCCTACGAGCAGTACTTC
cdr3_aa: CASSLGQGRAYEQYF

v_call: TRBV6-6
clone_size: -
d_call: -
j_call: TRBJ2-1
cdr3_nt: TGTGCCAGCAGTACTCTCGGAGAGAATGAGCAGTTCTTC
cdr3_aa: CASSTLGENEQFF

v_call: TRBV5-4
clone_size: -
d_call: TRBD1
j_call: TRBJ2-7
cdr3_nt: TGTGCCAGCAGCTCGGATCGGGACAGCCCAATCTACGAGCAGTACTTC
cdr3_aa: CASSSDRDSPIYEQYF

v_call: TRBV9
clone_size: -
d_call: -
j_call: TRBJ2-1
cdr3_nt: TGTGCCAGCAGCGACGGACTTACCGGTGAGCAGTTCTTC
cdr3_aa: CASSDGLTGEQFF

v_call: TRBV2
clone_size: -
d_call: -
j_call: TRBJ2-5
cdr3_nt: TGTGCCAGCAGGGACTATCTAGCGTTTCTCGAAGAGACCCAGTACTTC
cdr3_aa: CASRDYLAFLEETQYF

v_call: TRBV27
clone_size: -
d_call: -
j_call: TRBJ2-1
cdr3_nt: TGTGCCAGCAGCTTGGGGGCAGACTTGGGCGAGCAGTTCTTC
cdr3_aa: CASSLGADLGEQFF

v_call: TRBV9
clone_size: -
d_call: -
j_call: TRBJ2-5
cdr3_nt: TGTGCCAGCAGCGCGGGCGGGGCTCAAGAGACCCAGTACTTC
cdr3_aa: CASSAGGAQETQYF

v_call: TRBV27
clone_size: -
d_call: TRBD2
j_call: TRBJ2-2
cdr3_nt: TGTGCCAGCAACATAGCGGGGGGGCCCGGGGAGCTGTTTTTT
cdr3_aa: CASNIAGGPGELFF

v_call: TRBV2
clone_size: -
d_call: TRBD1
j_call: TRBJ1-2
cdr3_nt: TGTGCCAGCAGTGAAGCGGGACAGGGCTATGGCTATACCTTC
cdr3_aa: CASSEAGQGYGYTF

v_call: TRBV7-9
clone_size: -
d_call: TRBD1
j_call: TRBJ1-2
cdr3_nt: TGTGCCAGCAGCTTAGGCGAGGACAGGTTCGATGGCTACACCTTC
cdr3_aa: CASSLGEDRFDGYTF

v_call: TRBV10-2
clone_size: -
d_call: TRBD2
j_call: TRBJ2-5
cdr3_nt: TGCGCCAGCAGTGAACTAGCGGGGGTTCCCCAAGAGACCCAGTACTTC
cdr3_aa: CASSELAGVPQETQYF

v_call: TRBV18
clone_size: -
d_call: -
j_call: TRBJ1-6
cdr3_nt: TGTGCCAGCTCACCAGGGGGCGATTCACCCCTCCACTTT
cdr3_aa: CASSPGGDSPLHF

v_call: TRBV6-4
clone_size: -
d_call: -
j_call: TRBJ2-3
cdr3_nt: TGTGCCAGCAGTGAGGCCCGGGGAGATACGCAGTATTTT
cdr3_aa: CASSEARGDTQYF

v_call: TRBV9
clone_size: -
d_call: TRBD1
j_call: TRBJ2-7
cdr3_nt: TGTGCCAGCAGCGGACAGGGGGCGCATCACGAGCAGTACTTC
cdr3_aa: CASSGQGAHHEQYF

v_call: TRBV9
clone_size: -
d_call: -
j_call: TRBJ2-3
cdr3_nt: TGTGCCAGCAGCGTAGGGGGAGGGGGAGATACGCAGTATTTT
cdr3_aa: CASSVGGGGDTQYF

v_call: TRBV5-6
clone_size: -
d_call: TRBD2
j_call: TRBJ2-3
cdr3_nt: TGTGCCAGCAGCTTTCGGACTAGCGGGGGTGGAGATACGCAGTATTTT
cdr3_aa: CASSFRTSGGGDTQYF

v_call: TRBV4-3
clone_size: -
d_call: -
j_call: TRBJ1-2
cdr3_nt: TGCGCCAGCAGCCAAGGGGGGGGTCAGTATGGCTACACCTTC
cdr3_aa: CASSQGGGQYGYTF

v_call: TRBV7-2
clone_size: -
d_call: TRBD2
j_call: TRBJ2-7
cdr3_nt: TGTGCCAGCAGCCCTGGTAGCGGGGGGGACCACGAGCAGTACTTC
cdr3_aa: CASSPGSGGDHEQYF

v_call: TRBV7-9
clone_size: -
d_call: TRBD2
j_call: TRBJ2-2
cdr3_nt: TGTGCCAGCAGCTTACTAGCGGGGGGTTCCACCGGGGAGCTGTTTTTT
cdr3_aa: CASSLLAGGSTGELFF

v_call: TRBV18
clone_size: -
d_call: TRBD2
j_call: TRBJ2-2
cdr3_nt: TGTGCCAGCTCACCGCCGGGACTAGCGGCACCCTTTTGGTTGTTTTTT
cdr3_aa: CASSPPGLAAPFWLFF

v_call: TRBV4-3
clone_size: -
d_call: TRBD1
j_call: TRBJ1-6
cdr3_nt: TGCGCCAGCAGCCAAGGAGGACAGGGCAACGCGCCCCTCCACTTT
cdr3_aa: CASSQGGQGNAPLHF

v_call: TRBV2
clone_size: -
d_call: TRBD1
j_call: TRBJ1-3
cdr3_nt: TGTGCCAGCAGAAAGGGACAGGGGGCTAAACCTGGAAACACCATATATTTT
cdr3_aa: CASRKGQGAKPGNTIYF

v_call: TRBV5-4
clone_size: -
d_call: -
j_call: TRBJ2-2
cdr3_nt: TGTGCCAGCAGCCCGGAGGCGAACACCGGGGAGCTGTTTTTT
cdr3_aa: CASSPEANTGELFF

v_call: TRBV5-4
clone_size: -
d_call: TRBD2
j_call: TRBJ2-7
cdr3_nt: TGTGCCAGCAGCTTGGAAGGTCGGGGGGGTATCTACGAGCAGTACTTC
cdr3_aa: CASSLEGRGGIYEQYF

v_call: TRBV6-5
clone_size: few
d_call: -
j_call: TRBJ1-5
cdr3_nt: TGTGCCAGCAGTAACGGGGGGGTACGGCAGCCCCAGCATTTT
cdr3_aa: CASSNGGVRQPQHF

v_call: TRBV4-1
clone_size: -
d_call: TRBD1
j_call: TRBJ2-3
cdr3_nt: TGCGCCAGCAACCTTAAGACAGGGGGGGACAGCACAGATACGCAGTATTTT
cdr3_aa: CASNLKTGGDSTDTQYF

v_call: TRBV7-9
clone_size: -
d_call: TRBD1
j_call: TRBJ2-7
cdr3_nt: TGTGCCAGCAGCTCGGGACAGACCTACGAGCAGTACTTC
cdr3_aa: CASSSGQTYEQYF

v_call: TRBV6-1
clone_size: -
d_call: TRBD1
j_call: TRBJ1-5
cdr3_nt: TGTGCCAGCAGTGAACGGACAGGATTTAGCAATCAGCCCCAGCATTTT
cdr3_aa: CASSERTGFSNQPQHF

v_call: TRBV5-1
clone_size: -
d_call: TRBD1
j_call: TRBJ2-1
cdr3_nt: TGCGCCAGCACTGAACAGGGGAACAATGAGCAGTTCTTC
cdr3_aa: CASTEQGNNEQFF

v_call: TRBV11-2
clone_size: -
d_call: -
j_call: TRBJ2-1
cdr3_nt: TGTGCCAGCAGTCCCGAGCGACCTGAGCAGTTCTTC
cdr3_aa: CASSPERPEQFF

v_call: TRBV15
clone_size: -
d_call: TRBD1
j_call: TRBJ1-6
cdr3_nt: TGTGCCACCAGCATCGACAGGGACTCACCCCTCCACTTT
cdr3_aa: CATSIDRDSPLHF

v_call: TRBV6-1
clone_size: -
d_call: TRBD1
j_call: TRBJ1-2
cdr3_nt: TGTGCCAGCAGTGAAGCCGGGACAGGGGGCTATGGCTACACCTTC
cdr3_aa: CASSEAGTGGYGYTF

v_call: TRBV13
clone_size: -
d_call: TRBD2
j_call: TRBJ2-5
cdr3_nt: TGTGCCAGCCGACAAGCGGGACCAGAGACCCAGTACTTC
cdr3_aa: CASRQAGPETQYF